Below are 12 T cell receptor beta chains sequenced from a single sample in a study of T cells in Graves' hyperthyroidism and ophthalmopathy. TCR beta CDR3 sequences were amplified from RNA transcripts. The TCR CDR3 first-round RT-PCR relied on the HTBI primer set. TCRdb reprocessed the multiplex PCR reads with MiXCR, giving one entry per CDR3 protein. The repertoire has around 360,000 distinct CDR3 sequences, roughly 15% of them found once; the top ten carry roughly 19%. What was sequenced was blood. The source is a woman aged 55-69 years with Graves' ophthalmopathy.

This chain connects TRBV6-2 or TRBV6-3 to TRBJ1-1, with 7 bases identical to TRBD1. The CDR3 totals 15 residues. Germline V CDR1 and CDR2: MNHEY, SVGEGT. The V segment lost 6 bases and the J segment 3 bases; nucleotides outside the gene matches: 10. This CDR3 is CASSPAGGGYTEAFF. DNA for the CDR3: TGTGCCAGCAGCCCCGCAGGGGGGGGTTACACTGAAGCTTTCTTT.

In this sample, this clonotype turned up many times. The rearrangement links TRBV12-3 or TRBV12-4 to TRBJ1-5; D remains unclear. V was shortened by 6 bases and J by 0 bases, with 3 bases between the two germline ends. The CDR3 has 12 residues. DNA of the CDR3: TGTGCCAGCAGCTATAGCAATCAGCCCCAGCATTTT. Amino acid sequence: CASSYSNQPQHF.

This chain joins TRBV9 and TRBJ2-4, with a weak D call TRBD1 (5 bases). CDR3 length: 18 amino acids. CDR1 and CDR2 (germline): SGDLS, YYNGEE. V was cut by 3 bases and J by 0 bases, with 19 bases left in between. CDR3 nucleotides: TGTGCCAGCAGCGAAGGTGCCCCCTCCAGGGTAGCCAAAAACATTCAGTACTTC. This codes for CASSEGAPSRVAKNIQYF.

The chain joins TRBV12-3 or TRBV12-4 to TRBJ2-1; the match to TRBD2 covers 14 bases. The CDR3 loop spans 17 amino acids. V shed 1 base and J 6 bases; nucleotides not matched to a gene: 5. The DNA of the CDR3 is TGTGCCAGCAGTTTAGAAGTTGGACTAGCGGGAGGCAATGAGCAGTTCTTC. Its translation: CASSLEVGLAGGNEQFF.

This clonotype occurred many times. This chain links TRBV7-2 with TRBJ1-1, with TRBD1 as a possible D gene (5 bases). The V end was cut by 5 bases, the J end by 1 base, with 11 bases between. Germline V gene data show CDR1 as SGHTA and CDR2 as FQGNSA. The CDR3 has 14 amino acids. The CDR3 region has the DNA TGTGCCAGCAGCCAATGGGGGGAGAACACTGAAGCTTTCTTT. Its protein product is CASSQWGENTEAFF.

CDR3 region: CASSQDRTYRGDGYTF. The CDR3 nucleotides are TGCGCCAGCAGCCAAGATAGGACTTATAGAGGGGATGGCTACACCTTC. The J gene is TRBJ1-2, the V gene TRBV4-1; a possible D gene is TRBD1 (5 bases). Germline values: CDR1 MGHRA, CDR2 YSYEKL. The V and J ends lost 0 bases and 6 bases respectively, with 17 bases between them. This CDR3 has 16 residues.

This clonotype was found a few times. The chain combines TRBV11-1 with TRBJ2-2; perhaps TRBD2 as D (7 bases). CDR3 length: 14 residues. The V gene's germline CDR1 is SGHAT and CDR2 FQDESV (reference sequence). The germline V and J ends were trimmed by 4 bases and 5 bases, with 11 bases remaining between them. CDR3 region: CASSWGGRTGELFF. The CDR3 DNA is TGTGCCAGCAGCTGGGGGGGCAGAACCGGGGAGCTGTTTTTT.

The CDR3 sequence is CSFSLGVEAFF. Here the CDR3 DNA reads TGCAGCTTTTCTCTCGGGGTGGAAGCTTTCTTT. This rearrangement joins TRBV29-1 to TRBJ1-1, with D uncertain. V was cut by 8 bases and J by 8 bases, with 15 bases left in between. CDR1 and CDR2 from the germline V gene are SQVTM and ANQGSEA. The CDR3 runs 11 residues.

This clonotype was counted once. One base away lies a much larger clone, so this may be a sequencing read error. CDR3 nucleotide sequence: TGTGCCAACAGCGCGGACGGGGACAGTCAAGAAGCTTTCTTT. It specifies CANSADGDSQEAFF. V gene TRBV9 combines with J gene TRBJ1-1, with 7 positions matching TRBD1. CDR1 SGDLS and CDR2 YYNGEE come from the germline V gene. The CDR3 has 14 residues. Combining the CDR3 with reference TRBV9 and TRBJ1-1 gives the whole variable domain DSGVTQTPKHLITATGQRVTLRCSPRSGDLSVYWYQQSLDQGLQFLIQYYNGEERAKGNILERFSAQQFPDLHSELNLSSLELGDSALYFCANSADGDSQEAFFGQGTRLTVV.

This clonotype was found a few times. V gene TRBV3-1 combines with J gene TRBJ2-5; D may be TRBD1 or TRBD2 (5 bases each). V lost 1 base and J 1 base, leaving 10 bases between the germline ends. Germline CDR1 LGHDT, CDR2 YNNKEL (reference sequence). CDR3 length: 15 amino acids. The CDR3 spells CASSQVPGRQETQYF. For the CDR3, the DNA is TGTGCCAGCAGCCAAGTCCCGGGACGCCAAGAGACCCAGTACTTC.

This clonotype has ten or more counts. This rearrangement joins TRBV12-3 or TRBV12-4 to TRBJ2-7; 9 bases align to TRBD1. Trimming took 0 bases from V and 5 from J; bases not matched to a gene: 5. The CDR3 spans 15 residues. In DNA, the CDR3 is TGTGCCAGCAGTTTAGCGGGGACAGGGAGGAACGAGCAGTACTTC. The encoded protein is CASSLAGTGRNEQYF.

CDR3 protein: CASERYRNTGELFF. In nucleotides, the CDR3 is TGTGCCTCGGAGCGTTATCGTAACACCGGGGAGCTGTTTTTT. The gene calls are TRBV6-1 and TRBJ2-2; the D is unclear. This CDR3 region has 14 residues. The germline CDR1 and CDR2 sequences are MNHNS and SASEGT. V lost 11 bases, J lost 2 bases, and 15 bases lay in between.